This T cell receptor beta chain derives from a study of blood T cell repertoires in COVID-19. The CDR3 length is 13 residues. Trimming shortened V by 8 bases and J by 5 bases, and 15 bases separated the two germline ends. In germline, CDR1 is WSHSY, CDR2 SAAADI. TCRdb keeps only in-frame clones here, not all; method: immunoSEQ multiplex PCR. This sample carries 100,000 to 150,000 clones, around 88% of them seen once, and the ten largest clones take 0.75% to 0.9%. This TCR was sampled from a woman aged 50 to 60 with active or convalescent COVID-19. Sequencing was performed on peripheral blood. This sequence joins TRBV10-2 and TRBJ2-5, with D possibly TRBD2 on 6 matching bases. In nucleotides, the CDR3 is TGCGCCAGCGCTTCGGAGGGGCAGGAGACCCAGTACTTC. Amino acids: CASASEGQETQYF.